The 20 T cell receptor beta chains in this list originate from one sample, sequenced in a study of blood T cell repertoires in COVID-19. Produced via immunoSEQ multiplex PCR; TCRdb's table is partial and in-frame only. The table includes approximately 270,000 clones, 91% detected once. Material: PBMCs or T cells enriched from blood (not recorded which). The receptors derive from a man in his forties who had been exposed to COVID-19.

The genes are TRBV28 and TRBJ1-5; D is unresolved. The CDR3 spans 13 residues. V lost 2 bases and J lost 5, with 7 bases in between. Germline V gene lookup returns CDR1 MDHEN and CDR2 SYDVKM. As DNA, the CDR3 is TGTGCCAGCAGTTTACCCGGGGATCAGCCCCAGCATTTT. This sequence encodes CASSLPGDQPQHF.

DNA of the CDR3: TGTGCCAGCAGTTTCCCTTCTAACTATGGCTACACCTTC. Translated: CASSFPSNYGYTF. The chain links TRBV28 to TRBJ1-2; unclear D gene. The CDR3 loop spans 13 amino acids. The germline V gene encodes CDR1 MDHEN and CDR2 SYDVKM. V was cut by 3 bases and J by 0 bases, with 5 bases left in between.

The gene calls are TRBV7-9 and TRBJ1-1; no firm D call. V shed 3 bases and J shed 5 bases, with 19 bases lying between them. Germline-derived CDR1 and CDR2 are SEHNR and FQNEAQ (reference sequence). The length of the CDR3 is 16 residues. CDR3 nucleotides: TGTGCCAGCAGCTTTAGTAGCGGGAGCGCGGGAACTGAAGCTTTCTTT. Its translation: CASSFSSGSAGTEAFF.

The chain joins TRBV6-5 to TRBJ2-7, with TRBD1 matching over 7 bases. Germline CDR1 MNHEY, CDR2 SVGAGI. J was trimmed by 3 bases and V by 6 bases; bases with no gene match: 11. This CDR3 is built from 15 residues. CDR3 DNA: TGTGCCAGCAGGAACCAGGGGACAGCGATCTACGAGCAGTACTTC. Protein product: CASRNQGTAIYEQYF.

The rearrangement links TRBV14 to TRBJ1-1; D remains ambiguous. Trimming stripped 5 bases from V and 11 bases from J, with 12 bases between. Germline V lookup: CDR1 SGHDN, CDR2 FVKESK. The CDR3 is made up of 11 amino acids. CDR3 loop: CASSSLGEAFF. The CDR3 DNA sequence: TGTGCCAGCAGCTCCCTTGGGGAGGCTTTCTTT.

V is TRBV28 and J is TRBJ1-4; TRBD1 might be the D (6 bases). The CDR3 contains 14 residues. Germline-derived CDR1 and CDR2 are MDHEN and SYDVKM. V was clipped by 3 bases and J by 7 bases, with 12 bases between them. DNA for the CDR3: TGTGCCAGCAGTTTTTTACAGGGTGGTGAAAAACTGTTTTTT. It is translated as CASSFLQGGEKLFF.

This clone has a single count. The CDR3 here is CASKKQGFDTQYF. CDR3 in DNA: TGTGCCAGCAAAAAACAGGGATTCGATACGCAGTATTTT. The chain joins TRBV6-5 to TRBJ2-3; D possibly corresponds to TRBD1 (6 bases). The CDR3 is 13 residues long. Trimming shortened V by 7 bases and J by 6 bases, and 14 bases separated the two germline ends. Germline V lookup: CDR1 MNHEY, CDR2 SVGAGI.

The rearrangement uses TRBV3-1 (or the pseudogene TRBV3-2) and TRBJ2-1; TRBD2 matches 7 bases. There are 16 residues in the CDR3. The germline gives CDR1 LGHDT, CDR2 YNNKEL (reference sequence). V trimming: 4 bases; J trimming: 4 bases; junction bases outside the gene matches: 10. CDR3 DNA: TGTGCCAGCAGCCCAATAGGGGAGGGCCCATACAATGAGCAGTTCTTC. Translated: CASSPIGEGPYNEQFF.

V is TRBV5-1 and J is TRBJ2-7, with D perhaps matching TRBD1 (6 bases). From germline, CDR1 is SGHRS and CDR2 YFSETQ. This CDR3 has 16 residues. The germline V and J ends were trimmed by 4 bases and 5 bases, with 22 bases remaining between them. CDR3 sequence: CASSVLRDTADHEQYF. In nucleotides, the CDR3 is TGCGCCAGCAGCGTCCTACGGGACACGGCGGACCACGAGCAGTACTTC.

This clone was seen a single time. CDR3 loop: CASGLVQSSGQKNQPQHF. CDR3 nucleotide sequence: TGTGCTAGTGGTTTGGTACAGAGTTCGGGACAGAAGAATCAGCCCCAGCATTTT. V is TRBV12-5 and J is TRBJ1-5; 7 nucleotides line up with TRBD1. The germline CDR1 and CDR2 sequences are LGHNT and FRNRAP. CDR3 length: 18 amino acids. Trimming removed 0 bases from V and 4 bases from J; junction bases left unmatched: 12.

The genes are TRBV11-2 and TRBJ2-7, with TRBD1 matching over 11 bases. Per germline, CDR1 SGHAT and CDR2 FQNNGV. V lost 5 bases to trimming and J lost 1 base; unmatched junction nucleotides: 7. CDR3 length: 16 amino acids. Here the CDR3 reads CASSVGTGGRSYEQYF. As DNA, the CDR3 is TGTGCCAGCAGCGTAGGGACAGGGGGACGATCCTACGAGCAGTACTTC.

The V gene is TRBV27, the J gene TRBJ1-2; 9 bases match TRBD1. V was clipped by 5 bases and J by 8 bases; unmatched bases: 12. This CDR3 has 15 amino acids. Germline assignment: CDR1 MNHEY and CDR2 SMNVEV (reference sequence). The chain's CDR3 is CASSPPGTGFRGYTF. The CDR3 DNA reads TGTGCCAGCAGTCCCCCCGGGACAGGGTTTCGGGGCTACACCTTC.

This clone was seen only a few times. This chain connects TRBV28 to TRBJ1-2; D unclear. CDR3 length equals 15 residues. The germline CDR1 and CDR2 sequences are MDHEN and SYDVKM. V lost 5 bases to trimming and J lost 0 bases, with 13 bases between them. The CDR3 nucleotides are TGTGCCAGCAGTCTGCACAGACCTACTAACTATGGCTACACCTTC. As protein: CASSLHRPTNYGYTF.

The chain couples TRBV21-1 to TRBJ1-2; the tabulated D call, TRBD1, remains unverified against the DNA. TRBV21-1 constitutes a pseudogene. CDR3 length: 16 residues. Here the CDR3 DNA reads TGTGCCAGCAGCACTCGGGGGGACAGGGGTGGCTATGGCTACACCTTC. It translates to CASSTRGDRGGYGYTF.

The chain employs TRBV10-1 and TRBJ1-2; unclear D gene. The germline V and J ends were trimmed by 6 bases and 5 bases, with 16 bases remaining between them. The germline CDR1 and CDR2 sequences are WNHNN and SYGVQD (reference sequence). There are 14 residues in the CDR3. CDR3 amino acids: CASSRHFMFYGYTF. DNA for the CDR3: TGCGCCAGCAGCCGACACTTCATGTTTTATGGCTACACCTTC.

This clone was detected ten times or more. The chain carries TRBV19 and TRBJ1-1; no reliable D call. V lost 5 bases and J lost 2, with 9 bases in between. The CDR3 runs to 13 residues. Germline loops: CDR1 LNHDA, CDR2 SQIVND (reference sequence). The DNA of the CDR3 is TGTGCCAGTAGTTCGACTCTCAACACTGAAGCTTTCTTT. This translates into CASSSTLNTEAFF.

The chain links TRBV12-3 or TRBV12-4 to TRBJ1-2, with D uncertain. Trimming took 1 base from V and 8 from J, leaving 8 bases between them. The CDR3 length is 12 residues. CDR3 amino acids: CASSLGGRGYTF. The CDR3 nucleotides read TGTGCCAGCAGTTTAGGCGGGAGGGGCTACACCTTC.

This clone was detected once. J is TRBJ2-1 and V is TRBV3-1 (or the pseudogene TRBV3-2); no clear D. This CDR3 has 16 residues. The V and J ends lost 2 bases and 4 bases respectively, with 15 bases between them. CDR1 and CDR2 (germline): LGHDT, YNNKEL (reference sequence). The CDR3 reads CASSQSLRPGYNEQFF. The DNA of the CDR3 is TGTGCCAGCAGCCAAAGTCTGAGACCCGGGTACAATGAGCAGTTCTTC.

Comment on this clone: This sample also contains other DNA sequences that code for the same CDR3. V and J are TRBV6-5 and TRBJ2-1; 10 bases fit TRBD2. There are 16 residues in the CDR3. With V trimmed by 0 bases and J by 5 bases, 4 bases remained unmatched. Germline CDR1 is MNHEY and CDR2 is SVGAGI. Here the CDR3 DNA reads TGTGCCAGCAGTTACTCGAGCGGGAGGGCCAACAATGAGCAGTTCTTC. Translation: CASSYSSGRANNEQFF.

The rearrangement uses TRBV15 and TRBJ1-6; D is unclear. The V gene lost 0 bases and the J gene lost 9 bases, with 6 bases spanning the gap. Germline values: CDR1 LNHNV, CDR2 YYDKDF (reference sequence). This CDR3 contains 13 residues. The CDR3 DNA follows: TGTGCCACCAGCAGAGATCGAGTTTCACCCCTCCACTTT. This sequence encodes CATSRDRVSPLHF.